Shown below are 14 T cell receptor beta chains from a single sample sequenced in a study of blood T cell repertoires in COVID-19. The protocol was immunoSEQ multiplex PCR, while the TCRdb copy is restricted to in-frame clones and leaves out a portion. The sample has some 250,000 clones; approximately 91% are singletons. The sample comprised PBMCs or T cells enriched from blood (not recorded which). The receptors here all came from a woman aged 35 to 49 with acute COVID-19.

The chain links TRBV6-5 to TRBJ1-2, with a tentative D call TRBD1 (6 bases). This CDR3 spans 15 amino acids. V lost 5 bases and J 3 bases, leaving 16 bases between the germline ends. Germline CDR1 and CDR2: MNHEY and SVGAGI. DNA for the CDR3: TGTGCCAGCAGTCGCTCGGCAGGGGCGGACTATGGCTACACCTTC. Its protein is CASSRSAGADYGYTF.

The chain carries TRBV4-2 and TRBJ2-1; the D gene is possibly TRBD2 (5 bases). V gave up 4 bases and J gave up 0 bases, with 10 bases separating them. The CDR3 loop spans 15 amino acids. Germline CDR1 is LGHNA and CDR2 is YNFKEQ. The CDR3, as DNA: TGTGCCAGCAGCCTCCCGGCGGGCTCCTACAATGAGCAGTTCTTC. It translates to CASSLPAGSYNEQFF.

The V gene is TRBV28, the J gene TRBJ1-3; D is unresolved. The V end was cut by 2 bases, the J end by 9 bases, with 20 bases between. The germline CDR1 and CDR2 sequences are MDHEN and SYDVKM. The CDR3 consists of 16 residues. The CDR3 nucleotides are TGTGCCAGCAGTTTACGGACGGATGGCGCGAGGGCCACCATATATTTT. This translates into CASSLRTDGARATIYF.

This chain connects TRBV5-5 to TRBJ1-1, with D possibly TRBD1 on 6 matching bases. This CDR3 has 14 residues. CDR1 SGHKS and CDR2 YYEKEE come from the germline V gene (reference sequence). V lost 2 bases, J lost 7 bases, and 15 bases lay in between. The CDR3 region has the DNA TGTGCCAGCAGCTTCGGGGGGCGTAAGGGTGAAGCTTTCTTT. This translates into CASSFGGRKGEAFF.

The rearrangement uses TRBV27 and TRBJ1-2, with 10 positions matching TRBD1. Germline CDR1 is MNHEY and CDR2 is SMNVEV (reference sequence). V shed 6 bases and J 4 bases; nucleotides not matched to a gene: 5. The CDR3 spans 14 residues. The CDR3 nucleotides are TGTGCCAGCAGGCCGACAGGGGGCTTCTATGGCTACACCTTC. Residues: CASRPTGGFYGYTF.

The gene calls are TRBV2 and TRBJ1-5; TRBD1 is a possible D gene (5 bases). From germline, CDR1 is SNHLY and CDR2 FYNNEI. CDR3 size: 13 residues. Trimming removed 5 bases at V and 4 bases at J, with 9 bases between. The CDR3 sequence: CASSTGPNQPQHF. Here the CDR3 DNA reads TGTGCCAGCAGTACAGGACCAAATCAGCCCCAGCATTTT.

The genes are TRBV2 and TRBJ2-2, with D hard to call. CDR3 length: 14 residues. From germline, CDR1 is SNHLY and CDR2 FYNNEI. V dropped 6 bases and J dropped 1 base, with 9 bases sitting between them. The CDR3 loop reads CASSPLRNTGELFF. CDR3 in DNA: TGTGCCAGCAGCCCCCTCCGGAACACCGGGGAGCTGTTTTTT.

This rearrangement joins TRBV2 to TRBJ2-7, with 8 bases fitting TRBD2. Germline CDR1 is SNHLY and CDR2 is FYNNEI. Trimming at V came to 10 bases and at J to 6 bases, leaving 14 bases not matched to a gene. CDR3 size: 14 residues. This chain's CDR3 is CATGRGAGWAEQYF. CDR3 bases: TGTGCCACCGGGAGGGGGGCTGGGTGGGCCGAGCAGTACTTC.

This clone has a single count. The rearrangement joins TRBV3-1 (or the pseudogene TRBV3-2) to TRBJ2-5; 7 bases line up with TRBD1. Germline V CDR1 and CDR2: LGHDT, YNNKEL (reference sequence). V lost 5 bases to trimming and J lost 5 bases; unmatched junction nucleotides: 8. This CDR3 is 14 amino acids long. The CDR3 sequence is CASSVTGRGETQYF. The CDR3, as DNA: TGTGCCAGCAGCGTGACAGGGAGAGGGGAGACCCAGTACTTC.

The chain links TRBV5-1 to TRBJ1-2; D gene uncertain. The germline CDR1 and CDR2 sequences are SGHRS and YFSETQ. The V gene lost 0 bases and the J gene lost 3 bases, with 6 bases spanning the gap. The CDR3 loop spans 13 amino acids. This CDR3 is CASSLGPDYGYTF. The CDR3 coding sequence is TGCGCCAGCAGCTTGGGCCCGGACTATGGCTACACCTTC.

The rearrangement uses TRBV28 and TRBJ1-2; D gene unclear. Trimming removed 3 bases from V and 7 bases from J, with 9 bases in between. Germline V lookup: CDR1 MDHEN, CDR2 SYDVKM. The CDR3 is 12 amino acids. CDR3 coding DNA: TGTGCCAGCAGTTTCCCCTTAGCTGGCTACACCTTC. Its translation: CASSFPLAGYTF.

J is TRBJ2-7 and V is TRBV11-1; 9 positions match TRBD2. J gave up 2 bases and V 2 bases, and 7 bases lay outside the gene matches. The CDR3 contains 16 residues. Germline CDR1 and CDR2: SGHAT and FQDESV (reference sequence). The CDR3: CASSLTGLARAYEQYF. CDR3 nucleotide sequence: TGTGCCAGCAGCTTAACCGGACTAGCGCGGGCCTACGAGCAGTACTTC. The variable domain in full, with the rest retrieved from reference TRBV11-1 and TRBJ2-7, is EAEVAQSPRYKITEKSQAVAFWCDPISGHATLYWYRQILGQGPELLVQFQDESVVDDSQLPKDRFSAERLKGVDSTLKIQPAELGDSAMYLCASSLTGLARAYEQYFGPGTRLTVT.

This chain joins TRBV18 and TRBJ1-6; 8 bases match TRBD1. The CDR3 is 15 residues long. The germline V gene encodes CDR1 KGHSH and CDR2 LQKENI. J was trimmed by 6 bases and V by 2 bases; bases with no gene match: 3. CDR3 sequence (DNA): TGTGCCAGCTCACCAGGACAGGGTAGTAATTCACCCCTCCACTTT. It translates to CASSPGQGSNSPLHF.

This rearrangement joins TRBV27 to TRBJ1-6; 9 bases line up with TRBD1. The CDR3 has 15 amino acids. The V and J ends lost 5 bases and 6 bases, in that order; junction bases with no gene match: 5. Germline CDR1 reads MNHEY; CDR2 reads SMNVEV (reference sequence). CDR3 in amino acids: CASSASTGGNSPLHF. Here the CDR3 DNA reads TGTGCCAGCAGTGCCTCGACAGGGGGTAATTCACCCCTCCACTTT.